Included here is one T cell receptor (beta chain) sequence, with context. Clones were sequenced by immunoSEQ multiplex PCR, and TCRdb holds only the in-frame ones, with some missing. This table has approximately 400,000 clones, 88% appearing once. V gave up 5 bases and J gave up 7 bases, with 8 bases separating them. Germline V gene lookup returns CDR1 DFQATT and CDR2 SNEGSKA (reference sequence). The CDR3 has 11 residues. The data were obtained in a study of blood T cell repertoires in COVID-19. Study background: COVID-19 samples, acute and convalescent, were from the United States, Italy and Spain.

This TCR derives from a woman between 50 and 59 years old with COVID-19, enrolled during active disease. The chain employs TRBV20-1 and TRBJ1-4, with D maybe TRBD1 (5 bases). The sample taken for sequencing was peripheral blood. The CDR3 DNA sequence: TGCAGTGCTGGAAGGGGTGAAAAACTGTTTTTT. Encoded protein: CSAGRGEKLFF.